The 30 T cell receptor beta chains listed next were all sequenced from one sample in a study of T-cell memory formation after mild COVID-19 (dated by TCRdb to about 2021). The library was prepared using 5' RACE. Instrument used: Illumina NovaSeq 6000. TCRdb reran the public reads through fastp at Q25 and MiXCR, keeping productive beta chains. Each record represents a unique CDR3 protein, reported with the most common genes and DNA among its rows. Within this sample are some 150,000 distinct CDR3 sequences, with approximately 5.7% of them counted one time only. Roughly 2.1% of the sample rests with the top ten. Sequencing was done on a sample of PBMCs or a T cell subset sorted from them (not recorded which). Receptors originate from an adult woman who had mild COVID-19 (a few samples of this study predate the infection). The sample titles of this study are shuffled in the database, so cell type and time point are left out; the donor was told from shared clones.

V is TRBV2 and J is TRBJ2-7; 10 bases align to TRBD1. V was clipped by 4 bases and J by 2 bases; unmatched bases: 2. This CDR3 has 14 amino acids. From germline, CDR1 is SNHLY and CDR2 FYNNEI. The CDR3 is CASSVDRGAYEQYF. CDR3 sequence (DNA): TGTGCCAGCAGTGTGGACAGGGGGGCCTACGAGCAGTACTTC.

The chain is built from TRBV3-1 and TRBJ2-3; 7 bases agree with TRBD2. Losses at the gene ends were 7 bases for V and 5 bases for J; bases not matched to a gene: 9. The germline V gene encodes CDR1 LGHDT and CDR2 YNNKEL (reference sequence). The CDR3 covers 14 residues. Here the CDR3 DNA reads TGTGCCAGCATCCTCAGCGGGGTGGGAGATACGCAGTATTTT. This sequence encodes CASILSGVGDTQYF.

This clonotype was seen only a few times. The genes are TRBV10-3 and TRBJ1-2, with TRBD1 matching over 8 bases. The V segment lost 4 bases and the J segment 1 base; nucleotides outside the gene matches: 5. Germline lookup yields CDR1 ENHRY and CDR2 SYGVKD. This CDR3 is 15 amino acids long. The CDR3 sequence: CAISGGQGNNYGYTF. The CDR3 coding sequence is TGTGCCATCAGTGGCGGACAGGGAAATAACTATGGCTACACCTTC.

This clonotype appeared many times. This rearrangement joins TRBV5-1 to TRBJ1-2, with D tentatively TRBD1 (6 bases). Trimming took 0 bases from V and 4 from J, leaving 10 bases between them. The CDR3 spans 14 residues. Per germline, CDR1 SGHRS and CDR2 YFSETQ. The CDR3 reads CASSLGDTSYGYTF. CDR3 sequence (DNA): TGCGCCAGCAGCTTGGGGGACACGTCCTATGGCTACACCTTC.

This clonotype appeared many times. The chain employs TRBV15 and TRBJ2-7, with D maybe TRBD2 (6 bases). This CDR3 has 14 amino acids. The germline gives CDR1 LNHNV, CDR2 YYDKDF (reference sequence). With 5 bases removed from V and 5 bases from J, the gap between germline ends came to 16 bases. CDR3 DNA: TGTGCCACCAGCGGCGGGACTGGGAGTCACGAGCAGTACTTC. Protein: CATSGGTGSHEQYF.

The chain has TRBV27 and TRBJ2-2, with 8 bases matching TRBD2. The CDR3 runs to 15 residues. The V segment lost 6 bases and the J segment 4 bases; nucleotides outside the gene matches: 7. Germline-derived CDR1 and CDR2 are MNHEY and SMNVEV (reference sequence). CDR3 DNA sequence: TGTGCCAGCAGAAGATCGCGGGGGGCCACCGGGGAGCTGTTTTTT. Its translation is CASRRSRGATGELFF.

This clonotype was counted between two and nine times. As DNA, the CDR3 is TGCGCCAGCAGCTTGTTTCAAGGCCAGGGTGATACCGGGGAGCTGTTTTTT. The encoded protein is CASSLFQGQGDTGELFF. The gene calls are TRBV5-1 and TRBJ2-2, with D perhaps TRBD1 (5 bases). The CDR3 spans 17 residues. The germline V gene has CDR1 SGHRS and CDR2 YFSETQ. V lost 1 base to trimming and J lost 5 bases, with 18 bases between them.

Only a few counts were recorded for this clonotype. This chain's CDR3 is CASSLENYGYTF. DNA for the CDR3: TGTGCCAGCAGTCTGGAAAACTATGGCTACACCTTC. The chain has TRBV25-1 and TRBJ1-2; D unresolved. The V end lost 5 bases, the J end lost 2 bases, and 6 bases lay between the germline ends. Germline-derived CDR1 and CDR2 are MGHDK and SYGVNS. CDR3 length: 12 amino acids.

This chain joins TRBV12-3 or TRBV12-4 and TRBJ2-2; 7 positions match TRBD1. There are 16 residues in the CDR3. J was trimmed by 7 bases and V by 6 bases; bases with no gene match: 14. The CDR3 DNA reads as TGTGCCAGCAGCCTGGGGACAGCCCGAACGGGCGGGGAGCTGTTTTTT. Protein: CASSLGTARTGGELFF.

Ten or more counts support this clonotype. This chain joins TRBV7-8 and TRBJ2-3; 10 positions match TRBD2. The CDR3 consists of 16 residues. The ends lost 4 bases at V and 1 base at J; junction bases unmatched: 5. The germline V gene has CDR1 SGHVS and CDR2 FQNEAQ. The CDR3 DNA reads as TGTGCCAGCAGCTATAGCGGGGGGTCGGGCACAGATACGCAGTATTTT. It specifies CASSYSGGSGTDTQYF. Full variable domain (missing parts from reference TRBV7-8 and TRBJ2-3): GAGVSQSPRYKVAKRGQDVALRCDPISGHVSLFWYQQALGQGPEFLTYFQNEAQLDKSGLPSDRFFAERPEGSVSTLKIQRTQQEDSAVYLCASSYSGGSGTDTQYFGPGTRLTVL.

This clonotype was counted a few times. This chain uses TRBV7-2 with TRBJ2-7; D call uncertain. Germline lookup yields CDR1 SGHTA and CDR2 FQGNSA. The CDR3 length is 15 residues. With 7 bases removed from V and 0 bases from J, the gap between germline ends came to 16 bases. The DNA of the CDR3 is TGTGCCAGCACCATCGCCAACATTCTCTCCTACGAGCAGTACTTC. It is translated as CASTIANILSYEQYF. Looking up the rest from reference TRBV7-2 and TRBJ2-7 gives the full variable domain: GAGVSQSPSNKVTEKGKDVELRCDPISGHTALYWYRQSLGQGLEFLIYFQGNSAPDKSGLPSDRFSAERTGGSVSTLTIQRTQQEDSAVYLCASTIANILSYEQYFGPGTRLTVT.

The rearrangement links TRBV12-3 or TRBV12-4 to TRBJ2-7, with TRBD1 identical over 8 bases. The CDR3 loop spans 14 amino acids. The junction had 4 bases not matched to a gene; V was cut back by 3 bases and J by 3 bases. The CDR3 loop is CASSFAGQGYEQYF. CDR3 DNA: TGTGCCAGCAGTTTTGCCGGACAGGGCTACGAGCAGTACTTC.

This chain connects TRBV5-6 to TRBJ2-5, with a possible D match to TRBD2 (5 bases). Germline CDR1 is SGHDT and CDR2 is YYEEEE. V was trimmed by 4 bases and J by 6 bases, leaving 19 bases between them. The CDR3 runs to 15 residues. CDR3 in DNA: TGTGCCAGCAGCGGTGGCCGGACTCCAGCGAAGACCCAGTACTTC. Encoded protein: CASSGGRTPAKTQYF.

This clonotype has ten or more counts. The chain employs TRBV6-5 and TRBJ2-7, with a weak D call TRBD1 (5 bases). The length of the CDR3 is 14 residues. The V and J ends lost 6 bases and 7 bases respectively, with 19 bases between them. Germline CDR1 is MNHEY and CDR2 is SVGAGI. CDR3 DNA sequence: TGTGCCAGCAGGGCCCCGGACACCCGGTGGGAGCAGTACTTC. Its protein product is CASRAPDTRWEQYF.

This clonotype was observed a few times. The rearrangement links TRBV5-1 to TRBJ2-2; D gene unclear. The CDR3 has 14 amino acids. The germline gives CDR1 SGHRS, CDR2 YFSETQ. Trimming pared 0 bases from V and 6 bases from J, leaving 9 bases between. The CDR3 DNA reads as TGCGCCAGCAGCTTGGACGGTTCACCCGGGGAGCTGTTTTTT. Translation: CASSLDGSPGELFF.

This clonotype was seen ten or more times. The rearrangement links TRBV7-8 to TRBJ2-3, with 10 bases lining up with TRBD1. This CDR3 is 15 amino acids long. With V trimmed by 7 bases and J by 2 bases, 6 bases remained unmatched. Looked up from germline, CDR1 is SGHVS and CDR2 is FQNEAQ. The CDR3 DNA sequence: TGTGCCAGCAAGACCGGGACAGGGGTCACAGATACGCAGTATTTT. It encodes CASKTGTGVTDTQYF. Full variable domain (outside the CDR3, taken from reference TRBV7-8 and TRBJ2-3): GAGVSQSPRYKVAKRGQDVALRCDPISGHVSLFWYQQALGQGPEFLTYFQNEAQLDKSGLPSDRFFAERPEGSVSTLKIQRTQQEDSAVYLCASKTGTGVTDTQYFGPGTRLTVL.

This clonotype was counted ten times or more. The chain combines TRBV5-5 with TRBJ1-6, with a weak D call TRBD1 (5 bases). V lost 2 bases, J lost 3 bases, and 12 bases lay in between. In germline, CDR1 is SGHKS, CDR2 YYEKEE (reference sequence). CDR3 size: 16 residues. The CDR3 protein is CASSFNVGVYNSPLHF. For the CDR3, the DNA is TGTGCCAGCAGCTTTAACGTGGGGGTCTATAATTCACCCCTCCACTTT.

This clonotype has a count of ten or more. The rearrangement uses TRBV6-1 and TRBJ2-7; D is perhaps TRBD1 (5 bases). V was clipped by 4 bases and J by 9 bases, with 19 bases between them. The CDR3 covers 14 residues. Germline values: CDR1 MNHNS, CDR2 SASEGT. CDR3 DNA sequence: TGTGCCAGCAGTGGACAGAACAGGATCGGCGGGCAGTACTTC. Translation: CASSGQNRIGGQYF.

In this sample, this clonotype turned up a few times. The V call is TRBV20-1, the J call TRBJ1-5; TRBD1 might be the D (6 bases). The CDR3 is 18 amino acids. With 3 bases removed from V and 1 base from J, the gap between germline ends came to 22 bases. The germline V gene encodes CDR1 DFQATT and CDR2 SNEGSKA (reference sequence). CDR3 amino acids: CSASFPGRGADSNQPQHF. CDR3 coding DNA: TGCAGTGCTAGTTTTCCCGGACGGGGGGCGGACAGCAATCAGCCCCAGCATTTT.

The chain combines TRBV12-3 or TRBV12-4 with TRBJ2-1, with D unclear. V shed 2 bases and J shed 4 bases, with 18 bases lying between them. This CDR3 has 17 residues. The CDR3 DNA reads TGTGCCAGCAGTTTACGTGCGAGGCGATATTCATACAATGAGCAGTTCTTC. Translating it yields CASSLRARRYSYNEQFF.

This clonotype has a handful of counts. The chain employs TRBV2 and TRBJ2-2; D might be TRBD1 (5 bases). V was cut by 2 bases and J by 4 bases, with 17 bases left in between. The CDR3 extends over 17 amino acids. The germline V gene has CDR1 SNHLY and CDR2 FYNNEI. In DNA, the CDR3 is TGTGCCAGCAGTGAACTGGGGCAGATGGTAGGCACCGGGGAGCTGTTTTTT. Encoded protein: CASSELGQMVGTGELFF.

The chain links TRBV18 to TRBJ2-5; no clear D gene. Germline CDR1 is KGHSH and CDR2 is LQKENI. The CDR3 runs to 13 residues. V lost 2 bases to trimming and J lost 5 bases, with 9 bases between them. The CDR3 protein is CASSPGGIETQYF. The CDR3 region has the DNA TGTGCCAGCTCACCAGGTGGGATCGAGACCCAGTACTTC.

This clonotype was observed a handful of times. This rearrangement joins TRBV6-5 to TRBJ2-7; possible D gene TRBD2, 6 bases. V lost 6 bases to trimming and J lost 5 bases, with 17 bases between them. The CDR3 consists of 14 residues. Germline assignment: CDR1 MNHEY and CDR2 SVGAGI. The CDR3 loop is CASREGPDPDEQYF. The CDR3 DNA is TGTGCCAGCAGGGAGGGACCGGATCCCGACGAGCAGTACTTC.

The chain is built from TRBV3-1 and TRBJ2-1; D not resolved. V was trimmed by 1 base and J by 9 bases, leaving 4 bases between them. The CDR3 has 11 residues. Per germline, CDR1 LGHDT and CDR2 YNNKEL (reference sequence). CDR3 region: CASSQAAEQFF. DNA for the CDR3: TGTGCCAGCAGCCAAGCGGCTGAGCAGTTCTTC.

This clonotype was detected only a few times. The CDR3 loop is CASSIGGTVNTEAFF. The CDR3 DNA is TGTGCCAGTAGTATAGGGGGGACAGTGAACACTGAAGCTTTCTTT. This chain uses TRBV19 with TRBJ1-1; 7 positions match TRBD1. The germline V gene encodes CDR1 LNHDA and CDR2 SQIVND (reference sequence). This CDR3 contains 15 residues. V lost 1 base, J lost 0 bases, and 2 bases stayed unmatched.

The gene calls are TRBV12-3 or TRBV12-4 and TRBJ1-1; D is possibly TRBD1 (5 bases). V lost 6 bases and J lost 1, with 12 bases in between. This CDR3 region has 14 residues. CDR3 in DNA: TGTGCCAGCAGCCCACAGGAAGGGAACACTGAAGCTTTCTTT. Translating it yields CASSPQEGNTEAFF.

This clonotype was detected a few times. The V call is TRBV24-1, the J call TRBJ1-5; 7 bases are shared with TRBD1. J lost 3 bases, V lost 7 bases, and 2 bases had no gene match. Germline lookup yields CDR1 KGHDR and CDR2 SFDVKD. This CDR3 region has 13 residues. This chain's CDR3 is CATRGQANQPQHF. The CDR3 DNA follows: TGTGCCACCAGAGGACAGGCCAATCAGCCCCAGCATTTT.

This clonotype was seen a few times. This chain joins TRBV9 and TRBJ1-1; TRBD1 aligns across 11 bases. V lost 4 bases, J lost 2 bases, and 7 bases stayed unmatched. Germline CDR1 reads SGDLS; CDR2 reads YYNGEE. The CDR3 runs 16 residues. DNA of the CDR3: TGTGCCAGCAGCAAAGGACAGGGGGCGGGAAACACTGAAGCTTTCTTT. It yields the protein CASSKGQGAGNTEAFF.

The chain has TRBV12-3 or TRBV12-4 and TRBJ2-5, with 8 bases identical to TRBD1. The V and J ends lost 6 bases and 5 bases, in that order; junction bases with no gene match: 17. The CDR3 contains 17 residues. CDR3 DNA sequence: TGTGCCAGCAGCCTACGTAGGGGGACAGGATTCTCGGAGACCCAGTACTTC. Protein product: CASSLRRGTGFSETQYF.

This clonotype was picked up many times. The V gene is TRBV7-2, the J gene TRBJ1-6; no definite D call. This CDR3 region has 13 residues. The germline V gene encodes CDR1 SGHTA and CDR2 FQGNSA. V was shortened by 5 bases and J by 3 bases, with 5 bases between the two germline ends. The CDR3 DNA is TGTGCCAGCAGCCCTCACTATAATTCACCCCTCCACTTT. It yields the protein CASSPHYNSPLHF. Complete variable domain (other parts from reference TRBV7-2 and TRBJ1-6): GAGVSQSPSNKVTEKGKDVELRCDPISGHTALYWYRQSLGQGLEFLIYFQGNSAPDKSGLPSDRFSAERTGGSVSTLTIQRTQQEDSAVYLCASSPHYNSPLHFGNGTRLTVT.